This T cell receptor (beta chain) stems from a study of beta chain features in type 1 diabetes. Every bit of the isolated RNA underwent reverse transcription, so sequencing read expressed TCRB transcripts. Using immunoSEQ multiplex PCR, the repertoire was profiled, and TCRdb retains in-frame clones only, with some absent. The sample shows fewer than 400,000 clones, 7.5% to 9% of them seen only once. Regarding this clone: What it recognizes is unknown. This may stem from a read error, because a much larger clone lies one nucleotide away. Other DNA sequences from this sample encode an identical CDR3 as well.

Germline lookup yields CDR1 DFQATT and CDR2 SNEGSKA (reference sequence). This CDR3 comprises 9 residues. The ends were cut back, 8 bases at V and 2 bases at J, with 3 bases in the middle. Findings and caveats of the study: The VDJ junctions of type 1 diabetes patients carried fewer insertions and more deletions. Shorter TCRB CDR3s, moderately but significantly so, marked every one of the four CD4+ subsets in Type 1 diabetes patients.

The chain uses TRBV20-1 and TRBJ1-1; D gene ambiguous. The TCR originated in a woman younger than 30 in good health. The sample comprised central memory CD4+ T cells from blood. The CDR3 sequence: CSPNTEAFF. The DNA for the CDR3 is TGCAGTCCTAACACTGAAGCTTTCTTT.